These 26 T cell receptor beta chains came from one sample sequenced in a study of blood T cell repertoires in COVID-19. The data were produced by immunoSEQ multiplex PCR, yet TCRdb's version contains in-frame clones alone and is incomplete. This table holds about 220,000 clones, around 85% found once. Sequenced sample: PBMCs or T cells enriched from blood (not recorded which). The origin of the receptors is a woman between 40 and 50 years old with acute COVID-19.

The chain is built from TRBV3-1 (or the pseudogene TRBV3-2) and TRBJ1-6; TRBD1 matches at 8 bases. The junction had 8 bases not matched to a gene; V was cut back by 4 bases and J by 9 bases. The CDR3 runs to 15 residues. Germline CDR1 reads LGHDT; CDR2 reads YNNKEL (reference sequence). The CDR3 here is CASSPGQGGPSPLHF. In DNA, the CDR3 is TGTGCCAGCAGCCCCGGACAGGGAGGGCCTTCACCCCTCCACTTT.

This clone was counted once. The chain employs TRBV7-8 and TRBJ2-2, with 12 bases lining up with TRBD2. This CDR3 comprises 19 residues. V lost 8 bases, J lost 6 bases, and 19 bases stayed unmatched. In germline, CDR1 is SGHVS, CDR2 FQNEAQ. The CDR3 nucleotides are TGTGCCAGCTCTCCTAGGGCCCCGACTAGCGGGAGTCGGGCCGGGGAGCTGTTTTTT. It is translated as CASSPRAPTSGSRAGELFF.

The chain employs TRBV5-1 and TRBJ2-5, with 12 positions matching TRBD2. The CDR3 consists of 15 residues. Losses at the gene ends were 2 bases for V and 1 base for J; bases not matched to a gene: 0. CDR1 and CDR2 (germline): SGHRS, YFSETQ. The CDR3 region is CASSLLAGGQETQYF. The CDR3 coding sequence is TGCGCCAGCAGCTTACTAGCGGGGGGCCAAGAGACCCAGTACTTC. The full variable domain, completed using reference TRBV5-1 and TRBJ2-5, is KAGVTQTPRYLIKTRGQQVTLSCSPISGHRSVSWYQQTPGQGLQFLFEYFSETQRNKGNFPGRFSGRQFSNSRSEMNVSTLELGDSALYLCASSLLAGGQETQYFGPGTRLLVL.

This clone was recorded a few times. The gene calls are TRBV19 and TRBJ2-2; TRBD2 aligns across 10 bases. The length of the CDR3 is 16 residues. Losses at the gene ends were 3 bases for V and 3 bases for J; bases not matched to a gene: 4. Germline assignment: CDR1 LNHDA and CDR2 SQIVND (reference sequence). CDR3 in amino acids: CASSIGAGGHTGELFF. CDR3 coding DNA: TGTGCCAGTAGTATCGGAGCGGGGGGGCACACCGGGGAGCTGTTTTTT.

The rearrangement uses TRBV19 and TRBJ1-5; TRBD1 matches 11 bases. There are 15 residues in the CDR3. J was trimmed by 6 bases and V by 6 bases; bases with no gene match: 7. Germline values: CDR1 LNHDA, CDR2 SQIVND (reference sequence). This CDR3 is CASSLGQGASQPQHF. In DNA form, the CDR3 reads TGTGCCAGTAGCTTAGGACAGGGGGCATCTCAGCCCCAGCATTTT.

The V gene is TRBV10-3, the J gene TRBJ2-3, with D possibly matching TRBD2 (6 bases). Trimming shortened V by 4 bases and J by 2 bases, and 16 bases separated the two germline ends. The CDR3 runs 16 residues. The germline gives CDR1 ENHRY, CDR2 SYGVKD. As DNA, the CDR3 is TGTGCCATCAGTGGTGGCTCGGGACTGCCCACAGATACGCAGTATTTT. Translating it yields CAISGGSGLPTDTQYF.

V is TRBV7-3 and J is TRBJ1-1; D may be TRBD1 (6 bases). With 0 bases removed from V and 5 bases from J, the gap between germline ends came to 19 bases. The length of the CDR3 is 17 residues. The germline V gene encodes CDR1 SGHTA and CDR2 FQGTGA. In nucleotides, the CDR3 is TGTGCCAGCAGCTTAACCGGGGACCAAACAGGGATGACTGAAGCTTTCTTT. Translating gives CASSLTGDQTGMTEAFF.

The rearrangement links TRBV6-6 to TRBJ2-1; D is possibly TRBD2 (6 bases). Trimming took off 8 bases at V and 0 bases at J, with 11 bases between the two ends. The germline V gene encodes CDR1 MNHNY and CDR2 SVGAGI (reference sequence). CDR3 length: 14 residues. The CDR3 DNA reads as TGTGCCAGCGCCGCGGGGAGCTCCTACAATGAGCAGTTCTTC. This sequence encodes CASAAGSSYNEQFF.

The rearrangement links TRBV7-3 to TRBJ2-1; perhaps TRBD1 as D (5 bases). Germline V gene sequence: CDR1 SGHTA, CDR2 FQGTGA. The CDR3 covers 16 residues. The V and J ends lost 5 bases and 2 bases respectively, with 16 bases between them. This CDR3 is CASSHLRAGPYNEQFF. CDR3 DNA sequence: TGTGCCAGCAGCCACTTAAGGGCAGGGCCCTACAATGAGCAGTTCTTC.

CDR3: CATSRDSASGVTYEQYF. The CDR3 DNA sequence: TGTGCCACCAGCAGAGATAGTGCTAGCGGGGTCACCTACGAGCAGTACTTC. The chain carries TRBV15 and TRBJ2-7; TRBD2 agrees at 9 bases. CDR3 length: 17 residues. V shed 0 bases, J shed 2 bases, and the junction held 8 bases outside the gene matches. CDR1 is LNHNV, CDR2 YYDKDF, per germline (reference sequence).

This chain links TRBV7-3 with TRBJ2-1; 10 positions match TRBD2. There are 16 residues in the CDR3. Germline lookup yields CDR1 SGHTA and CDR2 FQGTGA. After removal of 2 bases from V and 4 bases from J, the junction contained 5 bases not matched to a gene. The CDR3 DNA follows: TGTGCCAGCAGCTTAGTAGCGGGAGGTGCATACAATGAGCAGTTCTTC. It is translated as CASSLVAGGAYNEQFF.

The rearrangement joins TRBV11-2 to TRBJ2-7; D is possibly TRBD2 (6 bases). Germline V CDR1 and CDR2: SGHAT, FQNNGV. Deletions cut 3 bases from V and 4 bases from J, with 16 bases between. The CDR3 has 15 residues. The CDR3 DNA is TGTGCCAGCAGCTTGGGGGTGGGGACTTTTTACGAGCAGTACTTC. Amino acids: CASSLGVGTFYEQYF.

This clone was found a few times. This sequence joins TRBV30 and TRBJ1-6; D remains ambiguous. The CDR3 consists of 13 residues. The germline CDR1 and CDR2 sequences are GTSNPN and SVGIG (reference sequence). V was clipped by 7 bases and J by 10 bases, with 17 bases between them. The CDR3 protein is CASRQTAGSPLHF. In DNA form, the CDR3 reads TGTGCCTCTAGGCAGACCGCGGGGTCACCCCTCCACTTT.

The CDR3 here is CASSETGTGGGYGYTF. CDR3 sequence (DNA): TGCGCCAGCAGTGAGACCGGGACAGGGGGAGGCTATGGCTACACCTTC. J is TRBJ1-2 and V is TRBV10-2, with 11 bases lining up with TRBD1. With V trimmed by 2 bases and J by 4 bases, 6 bases remained unmatched. The CDR3 runs 16 residues. The germline CDR1 and CDR2 sequences are WSHSY and SAAADI.

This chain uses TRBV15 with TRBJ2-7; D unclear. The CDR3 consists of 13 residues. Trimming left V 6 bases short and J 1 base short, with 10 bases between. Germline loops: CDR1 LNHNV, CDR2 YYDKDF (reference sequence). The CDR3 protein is CATRAVGSYEQYF. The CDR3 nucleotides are TGTGCCACCAGGGCGGTCGGGTCCTACGAGCAGTACTTC.

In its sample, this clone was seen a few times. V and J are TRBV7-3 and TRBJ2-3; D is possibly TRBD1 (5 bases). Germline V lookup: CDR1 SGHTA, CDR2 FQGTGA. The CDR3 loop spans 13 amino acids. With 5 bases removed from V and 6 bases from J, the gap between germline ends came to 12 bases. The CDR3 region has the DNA TGTGCCAGCAGCAGGGGAATGGTTGATACGCAGTATTTT. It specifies CASSRGMVDTQYF.

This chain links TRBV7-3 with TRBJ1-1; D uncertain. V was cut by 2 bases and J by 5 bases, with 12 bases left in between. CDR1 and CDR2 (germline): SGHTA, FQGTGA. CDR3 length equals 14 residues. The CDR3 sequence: CASSLHGGVTEAFF. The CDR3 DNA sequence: TGTGCCAGCAGCTTACACGGTGGTGTAACTGAAGCTTTCTTT. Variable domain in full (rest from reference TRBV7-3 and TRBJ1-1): GAGVSQTPSNKVTEKGKYVELRCDPISGHTALYWYRQSLGQGPEFLIYFQGTGAADDSGLPNDRFFAVRPEGSVSTLKIQRTERGDSAVYLCASSLHGGVTEAFFGQGTRLTVV.

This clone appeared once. The CDR3 protein is CASSPQGSNYGYTF. DNA for the CDR3: TGTGCCAGTAGTCCTCAGGGCTCCAACTATGGCTACACCTTC. The V gene is TRBV19, the J gene TRBJ1-2, with D possibly being TRBD1 (5 bases). This CDR3 has 14 residues. Trimming pared 5 bases from V and 2 bases from J, leaving 12 bases between. CDR1 is LNHDA and CDR2 is SQIVND in the germline V gene (reference sequence).

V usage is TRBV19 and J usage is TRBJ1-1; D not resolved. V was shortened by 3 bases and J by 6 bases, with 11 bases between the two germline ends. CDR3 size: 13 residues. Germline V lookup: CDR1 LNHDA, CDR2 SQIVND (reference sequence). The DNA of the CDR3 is TGTGCCAGTAGTATTATATCGCCGGCTGAAGCTTTCTTT. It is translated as CASSIISPAEAFF.

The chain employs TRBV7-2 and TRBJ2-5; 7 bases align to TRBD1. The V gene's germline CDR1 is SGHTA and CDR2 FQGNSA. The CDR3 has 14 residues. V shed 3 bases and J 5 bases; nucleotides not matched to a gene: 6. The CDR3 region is CASSFTGAGETQYF. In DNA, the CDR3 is TGTGCCAGCAGCTTTACAGGGGCTGGGGAGACCCAGTACTTC.

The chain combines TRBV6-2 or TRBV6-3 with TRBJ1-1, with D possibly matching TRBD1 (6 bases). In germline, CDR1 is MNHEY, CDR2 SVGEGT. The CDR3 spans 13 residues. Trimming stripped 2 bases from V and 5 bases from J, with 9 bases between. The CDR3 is CASSYGQQTEAFF. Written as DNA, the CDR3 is TGTGCCAGCAGTTACGGACAGCAGACTGAAGCTTTCTTT.

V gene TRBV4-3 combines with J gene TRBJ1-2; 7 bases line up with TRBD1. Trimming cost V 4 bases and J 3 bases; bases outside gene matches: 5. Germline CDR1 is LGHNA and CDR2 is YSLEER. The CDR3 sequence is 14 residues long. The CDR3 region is CASSRDRVDYGYTF. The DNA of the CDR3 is TGCGCCAGCAGCCGAGACAGGGTTGACTATGGCTACACCTTC.

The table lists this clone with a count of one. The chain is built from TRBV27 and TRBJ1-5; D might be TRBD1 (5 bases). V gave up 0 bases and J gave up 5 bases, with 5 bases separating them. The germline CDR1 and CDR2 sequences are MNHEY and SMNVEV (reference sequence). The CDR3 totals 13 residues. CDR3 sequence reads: CASSLSRDQPQHF. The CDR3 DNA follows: TGTGCCAGCAGTTTATCCAGGGATCAGCCCCAGCATTTT.

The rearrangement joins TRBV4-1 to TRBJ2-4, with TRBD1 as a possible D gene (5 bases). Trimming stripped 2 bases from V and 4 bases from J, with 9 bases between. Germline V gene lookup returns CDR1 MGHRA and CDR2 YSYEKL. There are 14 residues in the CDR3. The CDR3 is CASSQLQAKNIQYF. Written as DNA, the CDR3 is TGCGCCAGCAGCCAATTACAGGCTAAAAACATTCAGTACTTC.

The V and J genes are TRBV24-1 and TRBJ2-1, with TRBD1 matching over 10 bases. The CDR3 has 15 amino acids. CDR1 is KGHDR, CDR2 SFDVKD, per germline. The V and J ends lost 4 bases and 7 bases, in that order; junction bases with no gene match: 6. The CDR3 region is CATSDPGQGSNEQFF. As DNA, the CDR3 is TGTGCCACCAGTGACCCGGGACAGGGGTCAAATGAGCAGTTCTTC.

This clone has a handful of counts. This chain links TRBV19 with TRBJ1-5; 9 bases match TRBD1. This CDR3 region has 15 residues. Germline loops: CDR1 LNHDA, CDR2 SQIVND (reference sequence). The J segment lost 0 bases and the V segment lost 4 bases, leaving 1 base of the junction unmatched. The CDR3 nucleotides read TGTGCCAGTAGTAAGGACAGGGGTAGCAATCAGCCCCAGCATTTT. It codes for CASSKDRGSNQPQHF.